The present T cell receptor (beta chain) was sequenced within a study of blood T cell repertoires in COVID-19. Overall study: Material from acute and convalescent COVID-19 was sourced from the United States, Italy and Spain. The cDNA or gDNA used as material had been derived from T cells, B-cell-depleted T cells, or PBMCs.

Enrollment of patients from Seattle took place during active infection, with longitudinal follow-up. Original processing methods: Reference gene primers were amplified, and this amplification served to estimate nucleated cell counts. Sequencing used immunoSEQ multiplex PCR; TCRdb keeps in-frame clones, though not all of them. V and J calls and clone size come straight from that table; D and trimming were deduced from the DNA. The top ten clones hold less than 7% of a sample with 150,000 to 250,000 clones, about 85% of them seen once. Germline V lookup: CDR1 SGHRS, CDR2 YFSETQ. The V end was cut by 0 bases, the J end by 4 bases, with 10 bases between. The CDR3 runs to 14 residues.

Sequenced: peripheral blood. The V call is TRBV5-1, the J call TRBJ1-2; D is possibly TRBD1 (5 bases). The TCR comes from a woman between 35 and 50 years old with COVID-19, enrolled during active disease. This CDR3 is CASSLGQRSYGYTF. For the CDR3, the DNA is TGCGCCAGCAGCTTGGGACAGAGAAGCTATGGCTACACCTTC.